This T cell receptor (beta chain) emerged from a study of human T cells and chemical hapten exposure. For this clonotype: Its antigen is not known.

This CDR3 contains 14 residues. CDR1 is GTSNPN, CDR2 SVGIG, per germline (reference sequence). V lost 4 bases and J lost 3, with 14 bases in between. Study-wide results and caveats: Given that the donors had alopecia, their immune response may differ from that seen in healthy people.

Original data processing: Ranging from roughly 20,000 to 750,000, TCR counts per sample had a median value of around 91,000. TCRdb independently ran MiXCR on the RACE reads; one entry per CDR3 protein. TCRdb's processing, not the study's, gives the V and J calls here. The sample lists 90,000 to 110,000 distinct CDR3 sequences, 9% to 9.5% occurring once. Time point given: patch test 2, 6 weeks after DPC sensitization. The treatment was: therapeutic diphenylcyclopropenone sensitization with weekly scalp DPC. Those who donated were patients with alopecia, 18 to 70 years of age, and suitable for DPC. RNA extraction used unfractionated whole blood as the source of total RNA.

V is TRBV30 and J is TRBJ2-3, with D uncertain. Sequences were derived from whole blood, sampled in connection with sensitization to the hapten diphenylcyclopropenone (DPC). This sequence originates from a woman in her forties with alopecia areata. Some clones in this sample may be carry-over from other donors' samples. This chain's CDR3 is CAWTPKPVTDTQYF. For the CDR3, the DNA is TGTGCCTGGACCCCAAAGCCGGTAACAGATACGCAGTATTTT.